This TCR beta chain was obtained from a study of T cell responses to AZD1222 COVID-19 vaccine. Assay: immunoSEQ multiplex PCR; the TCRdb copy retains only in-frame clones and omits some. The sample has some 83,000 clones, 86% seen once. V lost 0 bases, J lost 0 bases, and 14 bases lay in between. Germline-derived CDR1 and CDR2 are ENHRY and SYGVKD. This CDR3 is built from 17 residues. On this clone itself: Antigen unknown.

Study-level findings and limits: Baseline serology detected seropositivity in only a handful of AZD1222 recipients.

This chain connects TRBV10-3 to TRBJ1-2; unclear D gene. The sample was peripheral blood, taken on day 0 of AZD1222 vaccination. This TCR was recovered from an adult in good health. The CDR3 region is CAISESGIPGANYGYTF. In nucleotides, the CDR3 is TGTGCCATCAGTGAGTCGGGCATCCCTGGGGCTAACTATGGCTACACCTTC.